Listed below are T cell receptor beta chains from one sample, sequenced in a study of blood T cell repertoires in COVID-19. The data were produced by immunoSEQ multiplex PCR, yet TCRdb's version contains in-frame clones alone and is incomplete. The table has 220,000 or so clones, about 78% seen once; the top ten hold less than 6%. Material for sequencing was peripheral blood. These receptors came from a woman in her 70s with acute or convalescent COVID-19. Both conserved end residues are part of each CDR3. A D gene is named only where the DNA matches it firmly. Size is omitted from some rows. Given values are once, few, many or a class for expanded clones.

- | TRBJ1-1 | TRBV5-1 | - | TGCGCCAGCAGCTTGGCCGACTCCTCCGGCGGCACTGAAGCTTTCTTT | CASSLADSSGGTEAFF
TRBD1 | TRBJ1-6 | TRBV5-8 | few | TGTGCCAGCAGCGCCCGGGACAGCTATAATTCACCCCTCCACTTT | CASSARDSYNSPLHF
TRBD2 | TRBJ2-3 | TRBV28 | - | TGTGCCAGCAGTACAGCTAGCGGGAGGCGGGATACGCAGTATTTT | CASSTASGRRDTQYF
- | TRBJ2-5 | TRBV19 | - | TGTGCCAGTACCCCGGGGGGCCGGACAGAGACCCAGTACTTC | CASTPGGRTETQYF
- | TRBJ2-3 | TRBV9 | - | TGTGCCAGCAGCGTAAGTTCTGAGGGCGGACGCACAGATACGCAGTATTTT | CASSVSSEGGRTDTQYF
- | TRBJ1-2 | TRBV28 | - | TGTGCCAGCAGTGACAGAAACTATGGCTACACCTTC | CASSDRNYGYTF
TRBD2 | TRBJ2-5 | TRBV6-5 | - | TGTGCCAGCAGACATAGACTAGCGGTATCGGAGACCCAGTACTTC | CASRHRLAVSETQYF
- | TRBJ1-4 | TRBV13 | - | TGTGCCAGCAGCTCGGGTCTTGAAAAACTGTTTTTT | CASSSGLEKLFF
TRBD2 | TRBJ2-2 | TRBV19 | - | TGTGCCAGTAGTTCAAGCGGGAGGGCTGCCACCGGGGAGCTGTTTTTT | CASSSSGRAATGELFF
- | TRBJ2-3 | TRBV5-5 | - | TGTGCCAGCAGCTGGGGGACTAGCACAGATACGCAGTATTTT | CASSWGTSTDTQYF
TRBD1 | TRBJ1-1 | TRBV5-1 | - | TGCGCCAGCAGCCGTACCCTAGGGGGCACAGACACTGAAGCTTTCTTT | CASSRTLGGTDTEAFF
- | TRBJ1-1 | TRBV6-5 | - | TGTGCCAGCAGTTTTAGCAGCATGAACACTGAAGCTTTCTTT | CASSFSSMNTEAFF
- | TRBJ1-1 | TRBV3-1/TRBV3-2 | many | TGTGCCAGCAGCCAAGATCCGACAGACACTGAAGCTTTCTTT | CASSQDPTDTEAFF
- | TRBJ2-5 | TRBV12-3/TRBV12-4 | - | TGTGCCAGCAGCTCTACAGGGTGGGAGACCCAGTACTTC | CASSSTGWETQYF
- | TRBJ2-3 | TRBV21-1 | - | TGTGCCAGCAGCGGCAGCAAAGAATCCGGGGTCAACACAGATACGCAGTATTTT | CASSGSKESGVNTDTQYF
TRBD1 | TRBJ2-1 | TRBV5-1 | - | TGCGCCAGCAGCTTGACAGGGGACTCCTACAATGAGCAGTTCTTC | CASSLTGDSYNEQFF
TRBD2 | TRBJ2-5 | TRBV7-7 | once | TGTGCTAGCAGCTCGGGACTAGCGGGAGCTGGAGGCGAGACCCAGTACTTC | CASSSGLAGAGGETQYF
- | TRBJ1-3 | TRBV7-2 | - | TGTGCCAGCAGCTTAGCCACAGGGTTGGGGGGAAACACCATATATTTT | CASSLATGLGGNTIYF
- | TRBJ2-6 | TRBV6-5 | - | TGTGCCAGCCTAACCTCTGGGGCCAACGTCCTGACTTTC | CASLTSGANVLTF
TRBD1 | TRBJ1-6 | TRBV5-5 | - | TGTGCCAGCAGCTTGGCAGGGGGCAGCTCCTATAATTCACCCCTCCACTTT | CASSLAGGSSYNSPLHF
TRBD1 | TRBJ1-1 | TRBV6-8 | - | TGTGCCAGCAGTAACGATCCCGGACAGGGAGGAACTGAAGCTTTCTTT | CASSNDPGQGGTEAFF
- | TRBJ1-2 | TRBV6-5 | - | TGTGCCAGCAGTTCCCAAGTTGGAGGGGTCGACTATGGCTACACCTTC | CASSSQVGGVDYGYTF
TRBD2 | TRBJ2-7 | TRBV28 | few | TGTGCCAGCAGTACGATTGGGCCTAGCGGGAGCGGGAACGAGCAGTACTTC | CASSTIGPSGSGNEQYF
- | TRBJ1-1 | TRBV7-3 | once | TGTGCCAGCAGCTTAAGGCGGGCGGGGACTGAAGCTTTCTTT | CASSLRRAGTEAFF
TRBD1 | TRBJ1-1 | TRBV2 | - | TGTGCCAGCAGTGAGACAGGGGTTTTCTTT | CASSETGVFF
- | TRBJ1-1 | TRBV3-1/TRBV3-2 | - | TGTGCCAGCAGCGTGAGGGGGAGGGACACTGAAGCTTTCTTT | CASSVRGRDTEAFF
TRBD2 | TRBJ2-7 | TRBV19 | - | TGTGCCAGTAGGGAAGCGGGAGGGGTCTCCTACGAGCAGTACTTC | CASREAGGVSYEQYF
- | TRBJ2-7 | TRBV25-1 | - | TGTGCCAGCAGCCCCGGGGGTTTGGAGGGAGGCTACGAGCAGTACTTC | CASSPGGLEGGYEQYF
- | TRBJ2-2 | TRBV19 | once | TGTGCCAGTAGTACTTTCCTAGCGAGCGGGGAGCTGTTTTTT | CASSTFLASGELFF
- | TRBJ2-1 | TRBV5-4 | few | TGTGCCAGCAGCTTGCCAGGGCGACCCTACAATGAGCAGTTCTTC | CASSLPGRPYNEQFF
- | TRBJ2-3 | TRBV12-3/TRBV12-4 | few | TGTGCCAGCAGCCCTGACAGCAATACGCAGTATTTT | CASSPDSNTQYF
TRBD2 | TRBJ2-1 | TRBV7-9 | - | TGTGCCAGCAGTCTCACTAGCGGGACCTACAATGAGCAGTTCTTC | CASSLTSGTYNEQFF
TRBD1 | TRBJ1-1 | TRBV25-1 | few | TGTGCCAGCAGTGATCGGTCACAGGGGGCGAGGACTGAAGCTTTCTTT | CASSDRSQGARTEAFF
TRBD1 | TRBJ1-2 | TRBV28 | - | TGTGCCAGCAGCATTCGGACAGGGCAGGGCTACACCTTC | CASSIRTGQGYTF
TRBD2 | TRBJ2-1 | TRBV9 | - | TGTGCCAGCAGCGTCTCCCCCGGGACTAGCGGGAGCAATGAGCAGTTCTTC | CASSVSPGTSGSNEQFF
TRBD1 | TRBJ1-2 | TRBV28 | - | TGTGCCAGCAGTTCCTCAAGGGGGCGAGGCTACACCTTC | CASSSSRGRGYTF
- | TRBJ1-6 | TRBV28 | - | TGTGCCAGCAGTTTTCGAGGAGGGATGTCACCCCTCCACTTT | CASSFRGGMSPLHF
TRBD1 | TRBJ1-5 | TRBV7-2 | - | TGTGCCAGCAGCTTAGAGGGACAGGGTGGTCAGCCCCAGCATTTT | CASSLEGQGGQPQHF
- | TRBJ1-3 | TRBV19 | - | TGTGCCAGTAAGGTGACAGCGAGCTCTGGAAACACCATATATTTT | CASKVTASSGNTIYF
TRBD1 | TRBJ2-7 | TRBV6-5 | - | TGTGCCAGCAGCCGCCTCCCGACAGGGGGCTACGAGCAGTACTTC | CASSRLPTGGYEQYF
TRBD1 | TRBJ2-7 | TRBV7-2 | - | TGTGCCAGCAGCCCCCTGGGACAGGGGATAGGCGAGCAGTACTTC | CASSPLGQGIGEQYF
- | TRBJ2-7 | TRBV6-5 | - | TGTGCCAGCAACTCCGTGGGGGGCTCCTACGAGCAGTACTTC | CASNSVGGSYEQYF
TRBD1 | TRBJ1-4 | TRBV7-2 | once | TGTGCCAGCAGCTTAGCTCTGACAGGGGCTCATGAAAAACTGTTTTTT | CASSLALTGAHEKLFF
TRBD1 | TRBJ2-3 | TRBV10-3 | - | TGTGCCATCAGTGAGTGGAGGGACAGGGCAGATACGCAGTATTTT | CAISEWRDRADTQYF
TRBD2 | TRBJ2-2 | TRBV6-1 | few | TGTGCCAGCAGTGAAGGGACTAGCGGATATTACACCGGGGAGCTGTTTTTT | CASSEGTSGYYTGELFF
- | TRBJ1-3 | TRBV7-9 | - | TGTGCCAGCAGTCAAGACCAAAGGGGGTTAGGTGGAAACACCATATATTTT | CASSQDQRGLGGNTIYF
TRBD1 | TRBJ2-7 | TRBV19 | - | TGTGCCAGTAGTATAGATGACAGGGGATTACTCTACGAGCAGTACTTC | CASSIDDRGLLYEQYF
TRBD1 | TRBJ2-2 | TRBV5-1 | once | TGCGCCAGCAGCCCATTCGACAGGGCGGACGGGGAGCTGTTTTTT | CASSPFDRADGELFF
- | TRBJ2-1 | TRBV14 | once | TGTGCCAGTAATGATAGGCCGGGTGAGCAGTTCTTC | CASNDRPGEQFF
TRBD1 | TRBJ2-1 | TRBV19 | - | TGTGCCAGTAGTAAGGGACAGGGTTTGGTCGATGAGCAGTTCTTC | CASSKGQGLVDEQFF
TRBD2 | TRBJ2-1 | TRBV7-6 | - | TGTGCCAGCAGCCCGGGAGGTGAGCAGTTCTTC | CASSPGGEQFF
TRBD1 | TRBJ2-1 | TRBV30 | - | TGTGCCTGGAGCCATCAATCCCACAGGGGGAATGAGCAGTTCTTC | CAWSHQSHRGNEQFF
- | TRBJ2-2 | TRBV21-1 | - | TGTGCCAGCAGCAAAGCCTGGGACAGACTGAACACCGGGGAGCTGTTTTTT | CASSKAWDRLNTGELFF
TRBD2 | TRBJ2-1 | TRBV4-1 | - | TGCGCCAGCAGCCAAGTCAGACTAGCGGTCTACAATGAGCAGTTCTTC | CASSQVRLAVYNEQFF
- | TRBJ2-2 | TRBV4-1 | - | TGCGCCAGCAGCCCGCGGTTTGGCCGGGGGGAGCTGTTTTTT | CASSPRFGRGELFF
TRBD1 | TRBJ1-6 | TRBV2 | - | TGTGCCAGCAGAGGTCACAGGGGTAGCTCCTATAATTCACCCCTCCACTTT | CASRGHRGSSYNSPLHF
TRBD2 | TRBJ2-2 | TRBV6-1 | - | TGTGCCAGCAGTGAAGCGATCGGGACTAAATCCGGGGAGCTGTTTTTT | CASSEAIGTKSGELFF
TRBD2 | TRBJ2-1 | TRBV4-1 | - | TGCGCCAGCAGCCAAGGAGGACCTATAGTAGCGGGTAGTAATGAGCAGTTCTTC | CASSQGGPIVAGSNEQFF